This TCR beta chain stems from a study of OX40 agonist ivuxolimab in advanced cancers. In the study overall: Dose-escalation subjects each had hepatocellular carcinoma, melanoma, renal cell or head and neck cancer. Study-level results: The antigen specificity of the peripheral T cells (those that were expanded) was not determined. Part of the nonresponder group also had normalized T-cell clonal expansion that was low. Fewer expanded clones were found on average in CD4+ than in CD8+ T cells.

As to this clone: What it recognizes is unknown.

TCRdb keeps only in-frame clones here, not all; method: immunoSEQ multiplex PCR. The profile shows 50,000 or so clones, 91% of them singletons. With 4 bases removed from V and 4 bases from J, the gap between germline ends came to 8 bases. The germline V gene encodes CDR1 MNHEY and CDR2 SVGAGI. This CDR3 region has 13 residues. The chain recombines TRBV6-5 with TRBJ1-5, with D possibly being TRBD1 (6 bases). This sequence originates from an adult with an advanced solid tumor such as melanoma, head and neck, liver or kidney cancer. The sequenced sample was CD4+ or CD8+ T cells sorted from blood, obtained in a trial of the OX40 agonist ivuxolimab. The CDR3 is CASSLQGNQPQHF. Here the CDR3 DNA reads TGTGCCAGCAGTTTACAGGGTAATCAGCCCCAGCATTTT.